The 3 T cell receptor beta chains reported below all come from one sample, sequenced in a study of identical twins. TCRdb used MiXCR to reprocess the 5' RACE reads, holding one entry per CDR3 protein. The sample holds approximately 230,000 distinct CDR3 sequences; approximately 5.9% are singletons and the top ten take approximately 15%. These data were also filed under a second study, of T cells expressing NK-cell markers.

The sample was CD8+ T cells sorted from blood. The receptors here all came from a woman in her late teens or twenties in good health.

The DNA for the CDR3 is TGCAGTGCTAGACGGCGCGGTGCTAGCACAGATACGCAGTATTTT. As protein: CSARRRGASTDTQYF. The chain couples TRBV20-1 to TRBJ2-3, with D unresolved. CDR3 length: 15 residues. Germline V gene sequence: CDR1 DFQATT, CDR2 SNEGSKA (reference sequence). V lost 2 bases to trimming and J lost 0 bases, with 12 bases between them.

The V and J genes are TRBV29-1 and TRBJ2-1, with 9 bases aligning to TRBD2. CDR3 length: 13 amino acids. Germline CDR1 and CDR2: SQVTM and ANQGSEA. V gave up 5 bases and J gave up 9 bases; unmatched junction bases: 8. DNA of the CDR3: TGCAGCGTTCCTGCGGGGGGGCGAGGTGAGCAGTTCTTC. This gives the protein CSVPAGGRGEQFF.

The V call is TRBV20-1, the J call TRBJ2-1; 10 positions agree with TRBD2. Germline CDR1 DFQATT, CDR2 SNEGSKA (reference sequence). The CDR3 has 18 residues. The V segment lost 1 base and the J segment 4 bases; nucleotides outside the gene matches: 13. The CDR3 region has the DNA TGCAGTGCTAGAGCCCGCCCCGGACTAGCGGCCTCTTACAATGAGCAGTTCTTC. Protein product: CSARARPGLAASYNEQFF.